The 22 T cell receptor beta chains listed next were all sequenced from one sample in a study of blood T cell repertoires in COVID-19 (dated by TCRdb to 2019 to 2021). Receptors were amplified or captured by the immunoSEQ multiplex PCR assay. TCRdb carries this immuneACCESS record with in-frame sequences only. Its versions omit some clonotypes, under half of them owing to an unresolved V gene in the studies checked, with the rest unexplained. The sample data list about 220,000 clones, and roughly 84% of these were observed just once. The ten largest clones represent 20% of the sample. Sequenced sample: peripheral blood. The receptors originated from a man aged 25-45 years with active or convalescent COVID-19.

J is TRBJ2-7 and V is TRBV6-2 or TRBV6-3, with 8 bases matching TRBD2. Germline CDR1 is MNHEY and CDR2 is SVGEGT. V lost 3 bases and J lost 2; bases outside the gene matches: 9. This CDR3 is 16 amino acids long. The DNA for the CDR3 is TGTGCCAGCAGTTATTCCGGGGGGGGATTCCCCTACGAGCAGTACTTC. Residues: CASSYSGGGFPYEQYF.

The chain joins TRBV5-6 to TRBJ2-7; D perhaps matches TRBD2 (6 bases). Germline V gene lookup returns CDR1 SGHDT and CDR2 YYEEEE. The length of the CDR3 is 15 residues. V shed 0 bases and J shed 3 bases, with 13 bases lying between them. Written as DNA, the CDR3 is TGTGCCAGCAGCTTGGGGGTGGGGGGTAGCTACGAGCAGTACTTC. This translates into CASSLGVGGSYEQYF.

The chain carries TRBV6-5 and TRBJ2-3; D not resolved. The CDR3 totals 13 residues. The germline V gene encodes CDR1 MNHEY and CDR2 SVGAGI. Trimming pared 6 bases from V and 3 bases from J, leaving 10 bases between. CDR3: CASRSPGTDTQYF. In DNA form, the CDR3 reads TGTGCCAGCAGGTCACCCGGGACAGATACGCAGTATTTT.

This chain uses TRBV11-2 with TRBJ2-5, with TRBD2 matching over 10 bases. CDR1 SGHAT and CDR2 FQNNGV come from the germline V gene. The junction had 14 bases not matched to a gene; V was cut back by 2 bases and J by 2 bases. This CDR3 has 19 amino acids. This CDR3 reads CASSLLGPVAAGGQETQYF. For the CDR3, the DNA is TGTGCCAGCAGCTTATTGGGGCCCGTGGCAGCGGGGGGGCAAGAGACCCAGTACTTC. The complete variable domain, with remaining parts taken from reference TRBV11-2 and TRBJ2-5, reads EAGVAQSPRYKIIEKRQSVAFWCNPISGHATLYWYQQILGQGPKLLIQFQNNGVVDDSQLPKDRFSAERLKGVDSTLKIQPAKLEDSAVYLCASSLLGPVAAGGQETQYFGPGTRLLVL.

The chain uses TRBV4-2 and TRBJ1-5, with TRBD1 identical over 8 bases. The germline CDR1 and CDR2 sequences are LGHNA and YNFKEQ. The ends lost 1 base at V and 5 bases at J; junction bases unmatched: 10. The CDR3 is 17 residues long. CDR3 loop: CASSQGAGQGPHQPQHF. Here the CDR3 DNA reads TGTGCCAGCAGCCAAGGCGCAGGACAGGGCCCCCATCAGCCCCAGCATTTT.

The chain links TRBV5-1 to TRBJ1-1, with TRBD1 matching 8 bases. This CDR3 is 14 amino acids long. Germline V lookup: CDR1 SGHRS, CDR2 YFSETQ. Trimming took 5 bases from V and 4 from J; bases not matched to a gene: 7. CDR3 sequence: CASSPGQVGTEAFF. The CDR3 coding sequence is TGCGCCAGCAGTCCGGGACAGGTCGGCACTGAAGCTTTCTTT.

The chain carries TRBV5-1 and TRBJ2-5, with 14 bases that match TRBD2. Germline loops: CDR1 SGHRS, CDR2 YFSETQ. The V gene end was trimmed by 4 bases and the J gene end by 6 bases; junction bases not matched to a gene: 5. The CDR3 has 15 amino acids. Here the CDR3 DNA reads TGCGCCAGCAGCCCAGGGACTAGCGGGGGTCAGACCCAGTACTTC. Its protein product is CASSPGTSGGQTQYF.

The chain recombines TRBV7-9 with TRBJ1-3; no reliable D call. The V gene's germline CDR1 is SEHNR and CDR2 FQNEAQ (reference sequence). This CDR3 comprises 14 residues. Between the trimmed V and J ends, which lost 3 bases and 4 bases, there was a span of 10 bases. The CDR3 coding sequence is TGTGCCAGCAGCTTGCCACAATCCGGAAACACCATATATTTT. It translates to CASSLPQSGNTIYF.

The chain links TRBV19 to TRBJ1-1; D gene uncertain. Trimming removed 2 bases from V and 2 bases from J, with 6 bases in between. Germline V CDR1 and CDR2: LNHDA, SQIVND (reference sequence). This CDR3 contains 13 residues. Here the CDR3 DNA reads TGTGCCAGTAGTATAAACTTTAACACTGAAGCTTTCTTT. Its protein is CASSINFNTEAFF.

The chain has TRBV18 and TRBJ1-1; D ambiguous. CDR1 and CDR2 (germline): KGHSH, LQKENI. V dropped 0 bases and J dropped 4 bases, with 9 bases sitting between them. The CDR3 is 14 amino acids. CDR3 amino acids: CASSPPEGVTEAFF. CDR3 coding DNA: TGTGCCAGCTCACCACCCGAGGGAGTCACTGAAGCTTTCTTT.

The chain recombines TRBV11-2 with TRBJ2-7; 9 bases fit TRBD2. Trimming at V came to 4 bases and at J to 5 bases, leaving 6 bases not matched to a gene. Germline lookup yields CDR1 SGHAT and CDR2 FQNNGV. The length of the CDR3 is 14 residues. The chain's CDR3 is CASSSSGVRDEQYF. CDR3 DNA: TGTGCCAGCAGCTCTAGCGGGGTACGAGACGAGCAGTACTTC.

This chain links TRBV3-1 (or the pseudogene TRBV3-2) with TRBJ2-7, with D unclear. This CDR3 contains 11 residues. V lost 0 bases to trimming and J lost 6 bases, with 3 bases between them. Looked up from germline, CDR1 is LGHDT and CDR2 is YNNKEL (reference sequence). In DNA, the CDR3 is TGTGCCAGCAGCCAAGAGGCCGAGCAGTACTTC. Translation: CASSQEAEQYF.

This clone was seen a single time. The CDR3 protein is CASSPQGRNTEAFF. CDR3 nucleotides: TGTGCCAGCAGCCCCCAGGGGAGGAACACTGAAGCTTTCTTT. The rearrangement links TRBV9 to TRBJ1-1, with D maybe TRBD1 (6 bases). Germline-derived CDR1 and CDR2 are SGDLS and YYNGEE. The CDR3 runs to 14 residues. Trimming cost V 4 bases and J 1 base, with 11 bases left between them.

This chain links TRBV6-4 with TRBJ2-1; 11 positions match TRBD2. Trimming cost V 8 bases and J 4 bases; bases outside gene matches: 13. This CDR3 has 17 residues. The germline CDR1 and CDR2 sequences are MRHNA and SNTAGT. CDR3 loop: CASSRRGGLAEYNEQFF. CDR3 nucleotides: TGTGCCAGCTCCCGAAGGGGGGGACTAGCGGAATACAATGAGCAGTTCTTC.

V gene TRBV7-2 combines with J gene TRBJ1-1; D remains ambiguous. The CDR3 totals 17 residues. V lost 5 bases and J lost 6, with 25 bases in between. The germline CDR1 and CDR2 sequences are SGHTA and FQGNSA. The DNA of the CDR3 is TGTGCCAGCAGCCCCCCCGGGGTTGGGGTTTTAGGGTCTGAAGCTTTCTTT. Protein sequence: CASSPPGVGVLGSEAFF.

The DNA of the CDR3 is TGCGCCAGCAGCCCAATTTACCAGGGCAGCGATGGCTACACCTTC. Translation: CASSPIYQGSDGYTF. V usage is TRBV4-3 and J usage is TRBJ1-2, with D tentatively TRBD1 (5 bases). The CDR3 consists of 15 residues. V was shortened by 4 bases and J by 6 bases, with 18 bases between the two germline ends. Germline CDR1 LGHNA, CDR2 YSLEER.

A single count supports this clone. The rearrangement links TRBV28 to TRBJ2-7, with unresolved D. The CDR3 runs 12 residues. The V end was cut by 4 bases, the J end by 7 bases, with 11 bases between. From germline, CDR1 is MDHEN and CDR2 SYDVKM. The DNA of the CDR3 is TGTGCCAGCAGTTCCACCCTCGGGGAGCAGTACTTC. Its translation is CASSSTLGEQYF.

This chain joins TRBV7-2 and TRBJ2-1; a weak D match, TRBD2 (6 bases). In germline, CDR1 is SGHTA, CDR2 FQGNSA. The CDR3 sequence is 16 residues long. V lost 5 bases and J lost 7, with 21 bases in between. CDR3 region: CASSPDPAAGLNEQFF. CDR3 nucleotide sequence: TGTGCCAGCAGCCCAGACCCGGCTGCGGGGTTGAATGAGCAGTTCTTC.

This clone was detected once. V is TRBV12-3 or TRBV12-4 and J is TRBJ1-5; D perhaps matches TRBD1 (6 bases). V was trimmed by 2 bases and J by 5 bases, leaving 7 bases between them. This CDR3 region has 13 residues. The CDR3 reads CASSLSGDQPQHF. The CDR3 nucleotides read TGTGCCAGCAGTTTATCAGGGGATCAGCCCCAGCATTTT.

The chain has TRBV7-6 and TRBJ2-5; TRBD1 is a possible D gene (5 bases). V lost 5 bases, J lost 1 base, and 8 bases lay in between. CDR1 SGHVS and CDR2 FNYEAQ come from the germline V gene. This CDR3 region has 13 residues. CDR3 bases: TGTGCCAGCAGCCGTGACAGCCAAGAGACCCAGTACTTC. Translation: CASSRDSQETQYF.

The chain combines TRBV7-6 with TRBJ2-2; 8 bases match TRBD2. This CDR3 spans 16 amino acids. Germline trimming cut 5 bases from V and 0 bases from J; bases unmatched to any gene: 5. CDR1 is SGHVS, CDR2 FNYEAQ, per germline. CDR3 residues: CASSTAGGSNTGELFF. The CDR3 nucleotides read TGTGCCAGCAGCACCGCGGGGGGCTCGAACACCGGGGAGCTGTTTTTT.

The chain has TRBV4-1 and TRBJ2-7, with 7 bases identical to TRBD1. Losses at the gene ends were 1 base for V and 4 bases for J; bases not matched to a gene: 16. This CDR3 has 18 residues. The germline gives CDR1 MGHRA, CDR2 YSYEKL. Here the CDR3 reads CASSQGGGTDGGLYEQYF. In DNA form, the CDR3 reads TGCGCCAGCAGCCAAGGGGGTGGGACAGACGGAGGTCTTTACGAGCAGTACTTC.